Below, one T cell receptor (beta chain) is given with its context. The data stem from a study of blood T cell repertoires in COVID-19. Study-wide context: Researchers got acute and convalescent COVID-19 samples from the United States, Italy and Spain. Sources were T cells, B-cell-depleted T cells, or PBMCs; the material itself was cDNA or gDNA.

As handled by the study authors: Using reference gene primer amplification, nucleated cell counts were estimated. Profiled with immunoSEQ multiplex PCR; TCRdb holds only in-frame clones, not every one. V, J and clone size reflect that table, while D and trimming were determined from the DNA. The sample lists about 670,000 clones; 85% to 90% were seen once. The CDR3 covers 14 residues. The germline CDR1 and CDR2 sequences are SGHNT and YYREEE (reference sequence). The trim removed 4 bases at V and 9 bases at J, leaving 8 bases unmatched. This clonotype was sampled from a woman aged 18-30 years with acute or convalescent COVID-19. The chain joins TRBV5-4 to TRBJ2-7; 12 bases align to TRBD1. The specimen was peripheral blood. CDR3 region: CASSLPGTGGVQYF. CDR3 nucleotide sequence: TGTGCCAGCAGCCTCCCTGGGACAGGGGGCGTGCAGTACTTC.